The 22 T cell receptor beta chains listed next were all sequenced from one sample in a study of T cell clonality in common variable immunodeficiency. Which antigens these TCRs recognize remains unknown. Notes on the study in general: Reportedly, TCR beta sequences from common variable immunodeficiency showed fewer deletions and N-nucleotide insertions.

Libraries were prepared by immunoSEQ multiplex PCR; TCRdb keeps only in-frame clonotypes and omits some of them. The sample yields 23,000 or so clones, without any singletons. Sequencing input: peripheral blood mononuclear cells. The receptors were sampled from a human donor with common variable immunodeficiency.

The sample holds many counts of this clone. The observed sequence ends 3 residues before the CDR3 terminus, with the missing tail filled in from the germline J gene. The V gene is TRBV20-1, the J gene TRBJ2-3; D is possibly TRBD1 or TRBD2 (5 bases each). CDR1 is DFQATT and CDR2 is SNEGSKA in the germline V gene (reference sequence). The CDR3 is 13 amino acids. The V end lost 6 bases, the J end lost 4 bases, and 14 bases lay between the germline ends. The CDR3 spells CSAQGVEADTQYF. The sequenced CDR3 bases are TGCAGTGCCCAGGGAGTGGAGGCAGATACG.

This clone was seen many times. The missing CDR3 end, 3 residues past where the read stops, is filled in from the germline J gene. The chain uses TRBV7-8 and TRBJ2-1, with 10 bases lining up with TRBD2. In germline, CDR1 is SGHVS, CDR2 FQNEAQ. This CDR3 has 17 amino acids. V gave up 4 bases and J gave up 0 bases; unmatched junction bases: 6. The CDR3 here is CASSSGRTSGSYNEQFF. Partial CDR3 DNA: TGTGCCAGCAGCTCAGGGAGGACTAGCGGCTCCTACAATGAG.

Turning to this clone: Read coverage stops 3 residues before the CDR3 terminus; the germline J gene supplies the remainder. The chain uses TRBV18 and TRBJ1-4; tentative D call: TRBD1 (5 bases). CDR3 size: 13 residues. Germline CDR1 is KGHSH and CDR2 is LQKENI. V lost 0 bases and J 8 bases, leaving 7 bases between the germline ends. The CDR3 sequence is CASSPPQGEKLFF. The CDR3 bases that were read are TGTGCCAGCTCACCACCGCAGGGAGAAAAA.

This clone was seen more than once but under ten times. The CDR3 extends 3 residues past the end of the read, so its final part is completed from the germline J gene. The chain joins TRBV18 to TRBJ1-1; tentatively, D is TRBD1 (5 bases). Germline CDR1 reads KGHSH; CDR2 reads LQKENI. V lost 0 bases, J lost 1 base, and 15 bases lay in between. The CDR3 is 17 residues long. Partial CDR3 DNA: TGTGCCAGCTCACCACCGTTTCAGGGCCCCCCGAACACTGAA. As protein: CASSPPFQGPPNTE. Given in full, the CDR3 is CASSPPFQGPPNTEAFF.

This clone was observed a few times. The read is 3 residues too short to cover the CDR3 end, so that end is filled in from the germline J gene. V gene TRBV2 combines with J gene TRBJ1-6; a possible D gene is TRBD1 (5 bases). CDR1 SNHLY and CDR2 FYNNEI come from the germline V gene. This CDR3 spans 15 amino acids. Trimming pared 6 bases from V and 9 bases from J, leaving 18 bases between. The part of the CDR3 DNA that was read is TGTGCCAGCAGGGCTCGGGAGGGGAGGGGTTCACCC. Protein sequence: CASRAREGRGSP. From start to end, the CDR3 is CASRAREGRGSPLHF.

On this clone: The CDR3 extends 3 residues past the end of the read, so its final part is completed from the germline J gene. The chain has TRBV2 and TRBJ1-3; a weak D match, TRBD1 (5 bases). V was pared by 11 bases and J by 0 bases, with 14 bases between. Germline V CDR1 and CDR2: SNHLY, FYNNEI. This CDR3 is built from 14 residues. The CDR3 bases that were read are TGTGCCGGACGGGGGGAGTACTCTGGAAACACC. The encoded protein is CAGRGEYSGNT. The CDR3 in full is CAGRGEYSGNTIYF.

About this clone itself: The read terminates 3 residues ahead of where the CDR3 ends, so the germline J gene completes it. The chain combines TRBV10-3 with TRBJ2-7; the match to TRBD1 covers 8 bases. This CDR3 comprises 17 residues. The trim removed 2 bases at V and 2 bases at J, leaving 11 bases unmatched. Germline loops: CDR1 ENHRY, CDR2 SYGVKD. The chain's CDR3 is CAISEPSPGQGTYEQYF. CDR3 DNA, as far as it was read: TGTGCCATCAGTGAGCCCTCCCCCGGACAGGGCACCTACGAG.

This clone has a handful of counts. The read ends 3 residues early relative to the CDR3; the germline J gene fills the gap. The chain combines TRBV7-9 with TRBJ1-1; D might be TRBD1 (5 bases). Trimming took 4 bases from V and 1 from J, leaving 10 bases between them. This CDR3 region has 14 residues. Germline V gives CDR1 SEHNR, CDR2 FQNEAQ (reference sequence). The CDR3 bases that were read are TGTGCCAGCAGCTCCTCGACAGCGAACACTGAA. Amino acids: CASSSSTANTE. The whole CDR3 sequence reads CASSSSTANTEAFF.

This clone was seen at least ten times. The observed sequence ends 3 residues before the CDR3 terminus, with the missing tail filled in from the germline J gene. The chain recombines TRBV4-2 with TRBJ1-1, with no clear D. V was shortened by 0 bases and J by 2 bases, with 4 bases between the two germline ends. Germline lookup yields CDR1 LGHNA and CDR2 YNFKEQ. The CDR3 covers 13 residues. The CDR3 region is CASSQDPNTEAFF. The sequenced part of the CDR3 DNA is TGTGCCAGCAGCCAAGACCCTAACACTGAA.

This clone was observed a few times. The read terminates 3 residues before the CDR3 end, so the remaining end is supplied by the germline J gene. The chain employs TRBV2 and TRBJ1-5, with 10 positions matching TRBD1. Germline trimming cut 7 bases from V and 6 bases from J; bases unmatched to any gene: 6. Germline values: CDR1 SNHLY, CDR2 FYNNEI. CDR3 length equals 14 residues. The CDR3 protein is CASNLGQGGQPQHF. CDR3 DNA (partial): TGTGCCAGCAACCTTGGACAGGGGGGTCAGCCC.

A word on this clone: The DNA ends 3 residues before the CDR3 does, and the rest of the CDR3 is filled in from the germline J gene. The J gene is TRBJ2-2, the V gene TRBV7-6; D perhaps matches TRBD2 (6 bases). V shed 5 bases and J shed 0 bases, with 13 bases lying between them. CDR3 size: 16 residues. Germline lookup yields CDR1 SGHVS and CDR2 FNYEAQ. The CDR3 sequence: CASSPTSYANTGELFF. Partial CDR3 DNA: TGTGCCAGCAGCCCGACTAGTTATGCGAACACCGGGGAG.

The DNA read from the CDR3 is TGTGCCAGCAGCACCGGGACTAGAAAA. Translation gives CASSTGTRK. The entire CDR3 is CASSTGTRKLFF. The V and J genes are TRBV2 and TRBJ1-4; tentatively, D is TRBD1 (5 bases). With the read ending 3 residues before the CDR3 end, the germline J gene is used to fill in that end. The CDR3 contains 12 residues. The germline V gene has CDR1 SNHLY and CDR2 FYNNEI. With 6 bases removed from V and 10 bases from J, the gap between germline ends came to 12 bases.

At least ten counts were recorded for this clone. The read ends 3 residues before the CDR3 terminus; that terminus is restored from the germline J gene. The gene calls are TRBV18 and TRBJ2-3; a weak D match, TRBD2 (5 bases). The V end was cut by 0 bases, the J end by 2 bases, with 12 bases between. CDR3 length: 16 residues. Germline V gives CDR1 KGHSH, CDR2 LQKENI. CDR3 DNA (partial): TGTGCCAGCTCACCACCGAACGGGGTCCCCACAGATACG. Translation gives CASSPPNGVPTDT. The whole CDR3 sequence is CASSPPNGVPTDTQYF. Full variable domain (rest looked up from reference TRBV18 and TRBJ2-3): NAGVMQNPRHLVRRRGQEARLRCSPMKGHSHVYWYRQLPEEGLKFMVYLQKENIIDESGMPKERFSAEFPKEGPSILRIQQVVRGDSAAYFCASSPPNGVPTDTQYFGPGTRLTVL.

This clone was observed many times. The read falls 3 residues short of the CDR3 end, and the missing part is taken from the germline J gene. The V call is TRBV2, the J call TRBJ2-2; maybe TRBD1 (6 bases). The CDR3 has 15 residues. Germline lookup yields CDR1 SNHLY and CDR2 FYNNEI. V was shortened by 6 bases and J by 2 bases, with 13 bases between the two germline ends. The covered CDR3 bases are TGTGCCAGCAGGGTAGACAGGAGAAACACCGGGGAG. This codes for CASRVDRRNTGE. The complete CDR3 reads CASRVDRRNTGELFF. The full variable domain, with the rest looked up from reference TRBV2 and TRBJ2-2, is EPEVTQTPSHQVTQMGQEVILRCVPISNHLYFYWYRQILGQKVEFLVSFYNNEISEKSEIFDDQFSVERPDGSNFTLKIRSTKLEDSAMYFCASRVDRRNTGELFFGEGSRLTVL.

This clone was recorded at least ten times. The read ends 3 residues before the CDR3 terminus; that terminus is restored from the germline J gene. The rearrangement uses TRBV19 and TRBJ2-1; 9 nucleotides align to TRBD2. V shed 4 bases, J shed 3 bases, and the junction held 7 bases outside the gene matches. From germline, CDR1 is LNHDA and CDR2 SQIVND (reference sequence). This CDR3 contains 16 residues. The part of the CDR3 DNA that was read is TGTGCCAGTAGTAGCCAGCGGGGGGCCCACTACAATGAG. This sequence encodes CASSSQRGAHYNE. The full CDR3 is CASSSQRGAHYNEQFF. Drawing the rest from reference TRBV19 and TRBJ2-1, the complete variable domain is DGGITQSPKYLFRKEGQNVTLSCEQNLNHDAMYWYRQDPGQGLRLIYYSQIVNDFQKGDIAEGYSVSREKKESFPLTVTSAQKNPTAFYLCASSSQRGAHYNEQFFGPGTRLTVL.

This clone was picked up a small number of times. The observed sequence ends 3 residues before the CDR3 terminus, with the missing tail filled in from the germline J gene. This chain uses TRBV7-2 with TRBJ1-5, with 9 positions matching TRBD1. CDR3 length: 15 residues. The germline CDR1 and CDR2 sequences are SGHTA and FQGNSA. J lost 5 bases, V lost 5 bases, and 7 bases had no gene match. CDR3 residues: CASSPGQGTYQPQHF. The part of the CDR3 DNA that was read is TGTGCCAGCAGCCCTGGACAGGGGACCTATCAGCCC.

The table lists this clone with many counts. The CDR3 end lies 3 residues beyond the end of the read and is filled in from the germline J gene. The chain is built from TRBV2 and TRBJ2-3; 7 bases are a match to TRBD1. CDR3 length equals 13 residues. V was pared by 7 bases and J by 2 bases, with 3 bases of the junction left unmatched. Germline values: CDR1 SNHLY, CDR2 FYNNEI. The CDR3: CASIGQATDTQYF. CDR3 DNA, as far as it was read: TGTGCCAGCATTGGACAGGCCACAGATACG.

The table lists this clone with many counts. CDR3 DNA, as far as it was read: TGTGCCAGTAGTATACTAGTAACAGATACG. Translation: CASSILVTDT. The CDR3 in full is CASSILVTDTQYF. This chain joins TRBV19 and TRBJ2-3; D gene unclear. The read comes to an end 3 residues before the CDR3 does, leaving the germline J gene to fill in the end. The CDR3 extends over 13 amino acids. Trimming stripped 2 bases from V and 3 bases from J, with 6 bases between. The germline V gene encodes CDR1 LNHDA and CDR2 SQIVND (reference sequence).

This clone was picked up a small number of times. The CDR3 is cut off 3 residues early in the read; its end comes from the germline J gene. The chain joins TRBV5-1 to TRBJ1-2, with D tentatively TRBD1 (5 bases). The ends were cut back, 1 base at V and 4 bases at J, with 14 bases in the middle. The germline V gene has CDR1 SGHRS and CDR2 YFSETQ. This CDR3 is 15 amino acids long. The CDR3 bases that were read are TGCGCCAGCAGCTTGTCTGCAGAGACAGTCTATGGC. This sequence encodes CASSLSAETVYG. The full CDR3 sequence reads CASSLSAETVYGYTF.

This clone was seen ten or more times. The CDR3 end lies 3 residues beyond the end of the read and is filled in from the germline J gene. The rearrangement links TRBV27 to TRBJ2-3, with D hard to call. Trimming removed 1 base at V and 0 bases at J, with 11 bases between. Germline V gives CDR1 MNHEY, CDR2 SMNVEV (reference sequence). The CDR3 covers 16 residues. The CDR3 DNA, read in part, is TGTGCCAGCAGTTTATACTCCGCGGATAGCACAGATACG. Its translation is CASSLYSADSTDT. The entire CDR3 protein reads CASSLYSADSTDTQYF.

This clone was seen ten or more times. The read terminates 3 residues ahead of where the CDR3 ends, so the germline J gene completes it. The rearrangement links TRBV5-4 to TRBJ2-7; tentatively, D is TRBD1 (6 bases). Germline lookup yields CDR1 SGHNT and CDR2 YYREEE (reference sequence). CDR3 length: 14 residues. Trimming left V 3 bases short and J 1 base short, with 11 bases between. Here the CDR3 reads CASSSTQGSYEQYF. CDR3 DNA (partial): TGTGCCAGCAGCTCGACACAGGGTTCCTACGAG.

CDR3 bases read: TGTGCCAGCTCACCAGACTCTTTGACAGGGGCGGTCTACAATGAG. Its translation: CASSPDSLTGAVYNE. The entire CDR3 sequence reads CASSPDSLTGAVYNEQFF. The chain uses TRBV18 and TRBJ2-1; 8 positions match TRBD1. The CDR3 extends 3 residues past the end of the read, so its final part is completed from the germline J gene. CDR1 and CDR2 (germline): KGHSH, LQKENI. The CDR3 has 18 amino acids. V shed 2 bases and J 3 bases; nucleotides not matched to a gene: 12. The full variable domain, completed using reference TRBV18 and TRBJ2-1, is NAGVMQNPRHLVRRRGQEARLRCSPMKGHSHVYWYRQLPEEGLKFMVYLQKENIIDESGMPKERFSAEFPKEGPSILRIQQVVRGDSAAYFCASSPDSLTGAVYNEQFFGPGTRLTVL.